A selection of T cell receptor beta chains follows, all from one sample in a study of CD8+CD57+ T cells in acquired aplastic anemia. TCRdb re-derived calls from the reads in MiXCR, one entry per CDR3 protein. The table has 200,000 or so distinct CDR3 sequences, roughly two thirds seen once; the top ten hold roughly 61%. Sequencing used sorted CD4+, CD8+, or CD8+CD57+ T cells (not recorded which) from PBMCs. These receptors all come from a human donor with aplastic anemia. CDR3s include the opening cysteine and the closing phenylalanine or tryptophan. The order of the fields is clone size, CDR3 length, V gene, J gene, D gene, CDR3 protein, CDR3 DNA. A D gene is named only where the DNA matches it firmly. Clone size is given for some rows only: seen once, a few or many times, or a class if the clone is expanded.

>-|14|TRBV6-4|TRBJ1-6|-
CASSDSPYNSPLHF
TGTGCCAGCAGTGACAGTCCCTATAATTCACCCCTCCACTTT
>many|17|TRBV7-8|TRBJ1-1|-
CASSWGVGGPGMTEAFF
TGTGCCAGCAGCTGGGGGGTGGGGGGCCCAGGAATGACTGAAGCTTTCTTT
>-|13|TRBV29-1|TRBJ1-2|-
CSVDEGGGSGYTF
TGCAGCGTTGATGAGGGTGGAGGCTCTGGCTACACCTTC
>many|17|TRBV11-2|TRBJ2-7|-
CASSLVGFTGTPYEQYF
TGTGCCAGCAGCTTAGTAGGTTTCACAGGGACCCCCTACGAGCAGTACTTC
>few|12|TRBV24-1|TRBJ1-5|-
CATSDPPQPQHF
TGTGCCACCAGTGATCCGCCTCAGCCCCAGCATTTT
>-|13|TRBV20-1|TRBJ1-5|TRBD1
CSAPGQGAQPQHF
TGCAGTGCTCCGGGACAGGGGGCTCAGCCCCAGCATTTT
>-|18|TRBV10-3|TRBJ2-6|-
CAISESPGPSSGANVLTF
TGTGCCATCAGTGAGTCCCCGGGTCCCTCGTCTGGGGCCAACGTCCTGACTTTC
>-|15|TRBV14|TRBJ2-1|-
CASSPPSWRSGEQFF
TGTGCCAGCAGCCCCCCTAGCTGGCGCTCTGGTGAGCAGTTCTTC
>-|16|TRBV5-1|TRBJ2-5|-
CASSLDPNGFQETQHF
TGCGCCAGCAGCTTGGACCCAAATGGGTTCCAAGAGACCCAGCACTTC
>once|13|TRBV19|TRBJ2-2|-
CASSKATIGELFF
TGTGCCAGTAGTAAAGCGACTATCGGGGAGCTGTTTTTT